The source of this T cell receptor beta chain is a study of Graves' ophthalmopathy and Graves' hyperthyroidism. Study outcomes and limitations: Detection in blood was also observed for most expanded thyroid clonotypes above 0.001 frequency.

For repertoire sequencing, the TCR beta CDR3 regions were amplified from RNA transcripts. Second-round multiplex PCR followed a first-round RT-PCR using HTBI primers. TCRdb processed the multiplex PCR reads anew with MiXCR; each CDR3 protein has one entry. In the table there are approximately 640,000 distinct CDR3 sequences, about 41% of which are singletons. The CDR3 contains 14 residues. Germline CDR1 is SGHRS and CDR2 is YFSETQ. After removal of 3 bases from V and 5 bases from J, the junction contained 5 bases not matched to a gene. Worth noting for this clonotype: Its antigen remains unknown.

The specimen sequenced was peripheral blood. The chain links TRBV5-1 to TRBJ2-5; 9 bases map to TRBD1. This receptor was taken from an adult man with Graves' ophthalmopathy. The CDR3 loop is CASSSGDRVETQYF. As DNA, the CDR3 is TGCGCCAGCAGCTCGGGGGACAGGGTGGAGACCCAGTACTTC.